This T cell receptor (beta chain) was documented in a study of a mutant IDH1 vaccine in newly diagnosed glioma. Time point here: baseline, week 1 (first vaccination visit). The treatment was: pre-vaccination baseline after standard-of-care therapy. Those who donated had recent WHO grade 3 or 4 IDH1-mutant, ATRX-lost astrocytomas. About this clone: Antigen specificity is unknown.

Repertoires were generated with immunoSEQ multiplex PCR, while TCRdb's copy carries only in-frame clones and drops some. The top ten clones hold roughly 8% of a sample with some 70,000 clones, 79% of them seen once. Trimming pared 2 bases from V and 4 bases from J, leaving 9 bases between. Germline V gene sequence: CDR1 LGHNA, CDR2 YSLEER. This CDR3 comprises 15 residues. Whole-study findings and limits: Vaccine-induced immune responses occurred in approximately 93% of patients.

The chain is built from TRBV4-3 and TRBJ2-6, with D perhaps TRBD2 (5 bases). The input for sequencing was PBMCs, taken from a glioma patient treated with radiotherapy, temozolomide or both. The sequence was collected from a man aged 50 to 59 with glioma. The chain's CDR3 is CASSQLGLGANVLTF. The CDR3, as DNA: TGCGCCAGCAGCCAACTAGGACTGGGGGCCAACGTCCTGACTTTC.